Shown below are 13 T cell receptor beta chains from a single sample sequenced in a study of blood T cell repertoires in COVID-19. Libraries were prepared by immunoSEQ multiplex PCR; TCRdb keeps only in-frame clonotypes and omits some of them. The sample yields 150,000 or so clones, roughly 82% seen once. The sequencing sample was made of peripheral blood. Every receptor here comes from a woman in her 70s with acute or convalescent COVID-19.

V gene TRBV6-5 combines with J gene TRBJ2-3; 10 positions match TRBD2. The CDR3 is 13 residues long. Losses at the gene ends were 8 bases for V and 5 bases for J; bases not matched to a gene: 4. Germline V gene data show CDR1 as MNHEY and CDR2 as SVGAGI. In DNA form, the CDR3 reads TGTGCCAGCGGGAGCGGGAGGGGAGATACGCAGTATTTT. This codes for CASGSGRGDTQYF.

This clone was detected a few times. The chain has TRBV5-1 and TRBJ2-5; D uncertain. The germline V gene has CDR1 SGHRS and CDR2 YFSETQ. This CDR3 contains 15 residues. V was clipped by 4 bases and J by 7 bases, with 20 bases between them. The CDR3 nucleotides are TGCGCCAGCAGCGGAATCGAATCAGAGGTGGTGACCCAGTACTTC. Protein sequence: CASSGIESEVVTQYF.

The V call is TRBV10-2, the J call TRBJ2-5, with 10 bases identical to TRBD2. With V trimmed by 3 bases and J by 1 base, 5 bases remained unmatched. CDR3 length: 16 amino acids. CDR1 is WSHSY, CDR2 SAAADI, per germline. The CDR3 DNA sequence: TGCGCCAGCAGTGATCGAGCTAGCGGGAGCCAAGAGACCCAGTACTTC. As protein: CASSDRASGSQETQYF.

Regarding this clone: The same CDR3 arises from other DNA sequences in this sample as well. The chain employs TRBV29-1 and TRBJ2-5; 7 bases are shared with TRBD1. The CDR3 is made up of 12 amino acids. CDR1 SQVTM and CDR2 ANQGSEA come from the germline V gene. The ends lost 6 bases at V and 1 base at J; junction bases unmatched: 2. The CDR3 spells CSVRDSQETQYF. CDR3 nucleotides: TGCAGCGTCCGGGACAGCCAAGAGACCCAGTACTTC.

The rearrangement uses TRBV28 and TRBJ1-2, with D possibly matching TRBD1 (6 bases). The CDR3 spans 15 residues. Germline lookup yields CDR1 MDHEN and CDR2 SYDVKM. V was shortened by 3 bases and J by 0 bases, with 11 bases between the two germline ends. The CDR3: CASSFTGITNYGYTF. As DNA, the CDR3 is TGTGCCAGCAGTTTTACAGGGATCACTAACTATGGCTACACCTTC.

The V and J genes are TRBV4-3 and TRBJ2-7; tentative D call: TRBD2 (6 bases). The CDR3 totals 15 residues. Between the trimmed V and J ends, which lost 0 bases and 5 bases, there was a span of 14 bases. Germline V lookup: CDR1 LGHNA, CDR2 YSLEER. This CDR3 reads CASSQELPAGHEQYF. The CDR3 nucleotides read TGCGCCAGCAGCCAAGAACTCCCGGCGGGGCACGAGCAGTACTTC.

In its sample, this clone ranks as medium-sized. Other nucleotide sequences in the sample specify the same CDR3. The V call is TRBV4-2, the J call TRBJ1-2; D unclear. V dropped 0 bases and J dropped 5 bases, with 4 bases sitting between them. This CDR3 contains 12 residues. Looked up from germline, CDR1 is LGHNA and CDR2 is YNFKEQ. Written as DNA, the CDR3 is TGTGCCAGCAGCCAAGATTCGTATGGCTACACCTTC. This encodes CASSQDSYGYTF.

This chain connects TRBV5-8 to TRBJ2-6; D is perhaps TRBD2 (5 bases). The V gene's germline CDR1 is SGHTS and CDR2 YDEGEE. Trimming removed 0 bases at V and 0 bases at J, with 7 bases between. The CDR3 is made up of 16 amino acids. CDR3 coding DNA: TGTGCCAGCAGCTTGGACAGCGGCTCTGGGGCCAACGTCCTGACTTTC. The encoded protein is CASSLDSGSGANVLTF.

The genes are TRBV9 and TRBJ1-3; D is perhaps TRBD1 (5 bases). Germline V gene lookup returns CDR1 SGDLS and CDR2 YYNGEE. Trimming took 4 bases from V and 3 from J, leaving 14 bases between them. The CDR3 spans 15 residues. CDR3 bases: TGTGCCAGCAGCCCCGGCAGGGCTTATGGAAACACCATATATTTT. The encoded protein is CASSPGRAYGNTIYF.

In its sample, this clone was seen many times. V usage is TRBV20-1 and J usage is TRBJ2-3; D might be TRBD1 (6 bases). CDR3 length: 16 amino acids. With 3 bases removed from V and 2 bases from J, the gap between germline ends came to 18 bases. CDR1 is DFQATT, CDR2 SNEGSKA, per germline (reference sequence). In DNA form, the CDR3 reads TGCAGTGCTAGTTCCGGCAGGGGTTTCTTCACAGATACGCAGTATTTT. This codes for CSASSGRGFFTDTQYF.

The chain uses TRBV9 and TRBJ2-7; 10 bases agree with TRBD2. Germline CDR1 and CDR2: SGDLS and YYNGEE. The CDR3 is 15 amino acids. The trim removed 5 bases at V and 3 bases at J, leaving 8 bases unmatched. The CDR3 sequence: CASSSGTSALYEQYF. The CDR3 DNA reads TGTGCCAGCAGTTCCGGGACTAGCGCCCTCTACGAGCAGTACTTC.

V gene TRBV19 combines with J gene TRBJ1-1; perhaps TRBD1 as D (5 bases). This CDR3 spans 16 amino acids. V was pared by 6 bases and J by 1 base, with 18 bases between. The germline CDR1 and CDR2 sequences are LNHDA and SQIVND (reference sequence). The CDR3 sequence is CASRLQGSGGNTEAFF. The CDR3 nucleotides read TGTGCCAGTAGACTCCAGGGTAGCGGAGGGAACACTGAAGCTTTCTTT.

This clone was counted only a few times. The CDR3: CASSFTTGVNYGYTF. DNA of the CDR3: TGTGCCAGCAGCTTCACGACAGGGGTAAACTATGGCTACACCTTC. The rearrangement joins TRBV7-2 to TRBJ1-2; 8 bases align to TRBD1. This CDR3 contains 15 residues. Losses at the gene ends were 3 bases for V and 2 bases for J; bases not matched to a gene: 5. Germline CDR1 and CDR2: SGHTA and FQGNSA.